These 9 T cell receptor beta chains came from one sample sequenced in a study of CD8+ T cells in alopecia areata. RNA, once extracted, was reverse transcribed into cDNA for use as the sequencing template. TCRdb keeps only in-frame clones here, not all; method: immunoSEQ multiplex PCR. The repertoire holds more than 90,000 clones, with less than 80% as singletons. The sequencing input was CD4+ T cells sorted from blood. Receptors were obtained from a human donor in good health.

The J gene is TRBJ2-7, the V gene TRBV25-1; 11 bases line up with TRBD1. CDR1 MGHDK and CDR2 SYGVNS come from the germline V gene. Unmatched junction bases numbered 3, after V lost 2 bases and J lost 3 bases. The CDR3 consists of 15 residues. CDR3 in amino acids: CASSELGTGGYEQYF. DNA of the CDR3: TGTGCCAGCAGTGAACTCGGGACAGGGGGCTACGAGCAGTACTTC.

This rearrangement joins TRBV2 to TRBJ1-6; 7 nucleotides agree with TRBD1. J gave up 7 bases and V 3 bases, and 9 bases lay outside the gene matches. The CDR3 sequence is 16 residues long. Germline values: CDR1 SNHLY, CDR2 FYNNEI. Here the CDR3 DNA reads TGTGCCAGCAGTGATTATTCGACAGGGCGGAATTCACCCCTCCACTTT. Translated: CASSDYSTGRNSPLHF.

This rearrangement joins TRBV11-2 to TRBJ2-2; TRBD1 might be the D (5 bases). V lost 6 bases and J lost 6, with 17 bases in between. CDR3 length equals 15 residues. The germline V gene has CDR1 SGHAT and CDR2 FQNNGV. Written as DNA, the CDR3 is TGTGCCAGCAGACCAACAAAAGGGGCGGCCGGGGAGCTGTTTTTT. Its translation is CASRPTKGAAGELFF.

This sequence joins TRBV12-5 and TRBJ2-1, with 8 positions matching TRBD1. Germline V lookup: CDR1 LGHNT, CDR2 FRNRAP. This CDR3 has 15 residues. V lost 4 bases to trimming and J lost 0 bases; unmatched junction nucleotides: 2. The CDR3 protein is CASGSGQGSYNEQFF. The CDR3 DNA is TGTGCTAGTGGTTCCGGACAGGGCTCCTACAATGAGCAGTTCTTC.

The chain recombines TRBV6-5 with TRBJ1-1; TRBD1 is a possible D gene (6 bases). Deletions cut 5 bases from V and 1 base from J, with 8 bases between. Germline loops: CDR1 MNHEY, CDR2 SVGAGI. The CDR3 sequence is 13 residues long. CDR3 sequence reads: CASSKGQNTEAFF. CDR3 nucleotide sequence: TGTGCCAGCAGTAAGGGACAGAACACTGAAGCTTTCTTT.

The CDR3, as DNA: TGCGCCAGCTGGTCGGGTAGGAACACCGGGGAGCTGTTTTTT. Translation gives CASWSGRNTGELFF. The V call is TRBV5-1, the J call TRBJ2-2; D is uncertain. The CDR3 consists of 14 residues. Germline values: CDR1 SGHRS, CDR2 YFSETQ. Trimming left V 7 bases short and J 1 base short, with 11 bases between.

This clone has only a few counts. This chain links TRBV5-1 with TRBJ2-1; 9 bases line up with TRBD1. The CDR3 sequence is 17 residues long. Germline V lookup: CDR1 SGHRS, CDR2 YFSETQ. V gave up 3 bases and J gave up 9 bases; unmatched junction bases: 16. CDR3 sequence: CASSSNAGTGYPREQFF. The CDR3 nucleotides read TGCGCCAGCAGCTCAAACGCCGGGACAGGGTACCCTCGTGAGCAGTTCTTC.

The V and J genes are TRBV7-9 and TRBJ2-7; D not resolved. The length of the CDR3 is 13 residues. Between the trimmed V and J ends, which lost 0 bases and 6 bases, there was a span of 9 bases. Germline CDR1 is SEHNR and CDR2 is FQNEAQ (reference sequence). The CDR3 coding sequence is TGTGCCAGCAGCTTAGCGAGCAGCAGCGAGCAGTACTTC. Its translation: CASSLASSSEQYF. Full variable domain (outside the CDR3, taken from reference TRBV7-9 and TRBJ2-7): DTGVSQNPRHKITKRGQNVTFRCDPISEHNRLYWYRQTLGQGPEFLTYFQNEAQLEKSRLLSDRFSAERPKGSFSTLEIQRTEQGDSAMYLCASSLASSSEQYFGPGTRLTVT.

The chain carries TRBV7-2 and TRBJ2-5, with TRBD1 as a possible D gene (6 bases). V gave up 1 base and J gave up 1 base, with 10 bases separating them. CDR1 is SGHTA, CDR2 FQGNSA, per germline. The CDR3 spans 15 residues. The CDR3 sequence: CASSLETGFQETQYF. DNA for the CDR3: TGTGCCAGCAGCTTAGAAACAGGGTTCCAAGAGACCCAGTACTTC.